This TCR beta chain was observed in a study of blood T cell repertoires in COVID-19. Study in general: Sites across the United States, Italy and Spain contributed samples from acute and convalescent COVID-19.

Enrolment of Seattle patients took place during active infection, and they were followed longitudinally. V trimming: 1 base; J trimming: 7 bases; junction bases outside the gene matches: 7. Germline-derived CDR1 and CDR2 are SGHTA and FQGTGA. This CDR3 spans 15 amino acids. Assay used: immunoSEQ multiplex PCR; TCRdb lists only in-frame clones, some missing. The table has almost 200,000 clones, over 80% seen once. The sequence was collected from a man aged 60 to 75 with COVID-19, enrolled during active disease. The chain combines TRBV7-3 with TRBJ2-3; TRBD2 agrees at 8 bases. Sequenced sample: peripheral blood. CDR3 in amino acids: CASSLSGRPLNTQYF. CDR3 in DNA: TGTGCCAGCAGCTTAAGCGGGAGGCCCCTAAATACGCAGTATTTT.